The present T cell receptor (beta chain) was sequenced within a study of tumor-infiltrating lymphocytes in primary liver carcinoma. Study-level background: In every tissue type, samples returned a similar yield of roughly 3.65 to 7.5 million productive TCRbeta reads.

On this clonotype itself: Antigen unknown.

A constant-region primer primed TCR beta cDNA synthesis from about 490 ng of total RNA. Investigators got TCR beta libraries out of three nested multiplex PCR rounds, done with slightly modified ARM-PCR. Each of the first two PCR rounds ran approximately 11 cycles with TRBV1-TRBV30 forward and C-beta reverse primers. MiXCR, applied by TCRdb to the multiplex PCR reads, yields one record per CDR3 protein. The sample lists around 80,000 distinct CDR3 sequences; roughly two thirds were seen once. It was from approximately 22-30 mg of unsorted bulk tissue that RNA and DNA were co-extracted. Study-level points and caveats: The study found a significantly higher top-250-clone fraction in tumors than in blood (p = 0.039).

With 5 bases clipped from V and 7 bases from J, the junction kept 21 bases outside the gene matches. CDR1 and CDR2 from the germline V gene are SEHNR and FQNEAQ (reference sequence). The CDR3 length is 20 residues. V and J are TRBV7-9 and TRBJ2-3; 13 bases map to TRBD2. The origin of this receptor is a man aged 35-49 years with primary liver carcinoma and hepatitis B virus infection. The sequenced material came from tumor-adjacent normal liver tissue. This chain's CDR3 is CASSPYPEGLAGERSNTQYF. As DNA, the CDR3 is TGTGCCAGCAGCCCCTACCCGGAAGGACTAGCGGGGGAGCGCTCAAATACGCAGTATTTT.